This TCR beta chain was recorded in a study of Ad26.COV2.S vaccination and SARS-CoV-2 variants. Study-level information: A participant enrolled in the COV1001 Ad26.COV2.S trial arm provided the sample.

As to treatment: around 19 received Ad26.COV2.S at low or high dose, single or two shots; roughly 5 received placebo; per-sample allocation not given. Repertoires come from day 63 after the first vaccine or placebo injection. TCRdb's copy holds only in-frame clones and misses some; the assay was immunoSEQ multiplex PCR. The table includes roughly 330,000 clones, about 90% detected once. Germline V lookup: CDR1 SGHVS, CDR2 FQNEAQ. The CDR3 is 17 residues long. The V and J ends lost 1 base and 4 bases, in that order; junction bases with no gene match: 13. The sequencing here drew on peripheral blood, taken in a trial of Ad26.COV2.S vaccine versus placebo. The V and J genes are TRBV7-8 and TRBJ2-7, with TRBD1 identical over 7 bases. This clonotype was obtained from a person aged 18-65 years who received the Ad26.COV2.S COVID-19 vaccine or a placebo. The CDR3 DNA is TGTGCCAGCAGCTTAGGATTCGCAGGGGGAGAAAGATACGAGCAGTACTTC. This translates into CASSLGFAGGERYEQYF.